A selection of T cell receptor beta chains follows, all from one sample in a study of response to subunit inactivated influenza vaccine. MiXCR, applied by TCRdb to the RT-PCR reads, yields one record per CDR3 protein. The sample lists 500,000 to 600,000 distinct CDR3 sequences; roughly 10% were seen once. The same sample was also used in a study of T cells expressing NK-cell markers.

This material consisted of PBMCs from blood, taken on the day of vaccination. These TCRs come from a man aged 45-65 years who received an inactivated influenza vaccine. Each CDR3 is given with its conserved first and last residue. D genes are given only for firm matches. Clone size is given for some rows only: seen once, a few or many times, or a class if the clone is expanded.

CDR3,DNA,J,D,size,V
CASLGDLSYNEQFF,TGTGCCAGCCTGGGGGACCTCTCCTACAATGAGCAGTTCTTC,TRBJ2-1,NA,many,TRBV12-3/TRBV12-4
CASSPISGVEQFF,TGTGCCAGCTCACCAATCTCGGGTGTTGAGCAGTTCTTC,TRBJ2-1,NA,NA,TRBV18
CASSLEDQTQAFF,TGCGCCAGCAGCTTGGAAGACCAAACTCAAGCTTTCTTT,TRBJ1-1,NA,NA,TRBV5-1
CASSSFRLKDTSNYGYTF,TGTGCCAGCAGCTCTTTCCGATTAAAGGACACATCTAACTATGGCTACACCTTC,TRBJ1-2,NA,NA,TRBV11-1
CSAKGQAAYEQYF,TGCAGCGCTAAAGGACAGGCGGCCTACGAGCAGTACTTC,TRBJ2-7,TRBD1,few,TRBV29-1
CATSDPTPQGSGRYNEQFF,TGTGCCACCAGTGACCCGACCCCGCAGGGTAGCGGGAGGTACAATGAGCAGTTCTTC,TRBJ2-1,TRBD2,NA,TRBV24-1
CASSDWTEGTQYF,TGTGCCAGCAGCGACTGGACAGAAGGGACCCAGTACTTC,TRBJ2-5,NA,few,TRBV25-1
CASKKSDLDTQYF,TGTGCCAGCAAGAAATCGGACTTGGATACGCAGTATTTT,TRBJ2-3,NA,few,TRBV25-1
CASSLGAGTNYEQYF,TGTGCCAGCAGCTTAGGTGCAGGGACTAATTACGAGCAGTACTTC,TRBJ2-7,TRBD2,NA,TRBV5-4
CASLGRGSGNTIYF,TGTGCCAGCCTCGGACGGGGTTCTGGAAACACCATATATTTT,TRBJ1-3,NA,NA,TRBV28
CASSYSDGSFFYEQYF,TGTGCCAGCAGTTACTCTGACGGGAGTTTCTTTTACGAGCAGTACTTC,TRBJ2-7,NA,NA,TRBV6-2/TRBV6-3
CASSADTTYEQYF,TGTGCCAGCAGTGCGGACACGACCTACGAGCAGTACTTC,TRBJ2-7,NA,NA,TRBV5-4
CASSQHGRGDYNEQFF,TGCGCCAGCAGCCAACACGGCAGGGGAGACTACAATGAGCAGTTCTTC,TRBJ2-1,NA,NA,TRBV4-1
CAISEGRGFDTEAFF,TGTGCCATCAGTGAGGGCCGGGGGTTTGACACTGAAGCTTTCTTT,TRBJ1-1,NA,many,TRBV10-3
CASSLRTSGIYNEQFF,TGTGCCAGCAGCCTTCGGACTAGCGGGATCTACAATGAGCAGTTCTTC,TRBJ2-1,TRBD2,many,TRBV7-8
CASSPLDRGTGNTIYF,TGTGCCAGCAGTCCCTTGGACAGGGGGACTGGAAACACCATATATTTT,TRBJ1-3,TRBD1,NA,TRBV6-1
CSAKAGVVNEQYF,TGCAGTGCTAAAGCGGGAGTAGTCAACGAGCAGTACTTC,TRBJ2-7,TRBD2,NA,TRBV20-1
CASSIQGAVTEAFF,TGTGCCAGCAGCATACAGGGGGCAGTCACTGAAGCTTTCTTT,TRBJ1-1,TRBD1,many,TRBV27
CASSRTGGFMYF,TGTGCCAGCAGTCGAACAGGGGGGTTTATGTACTTC,TRBJ2-4,TRBD1,NA,TRBV28
CASSQGNRYTDTQYF,TGCGCCAGCAGCCAAGGGAACCGATACACAGATACGCAGTATTTT,TRBJ2-3,NA,NA,TRBV4-3
CGSAEKLVTEAFF,TGTGGTTCGGCCGAGAAATTGGTCACTGAAGCTTTCTTT,TRBJ1-1,NA,few,TRBV11-2
CASSLDNGQGRSPLHF,TGTGCCAGCAGCTTAGACAACGGACAGGGGAGATCACCCCTCCACTTT,TRBJ1-6,TRBD1,many,TRBV7-2
CASSYSLQRGGRETQYF,TGTGCCAGCAGTTACTCGTTACAGCGGGGGGGCCGGGAGACCCAGTACTTC,TRBJ2-5,TRBD2,NA,TRBV6-2/TRBV6-3
CASSQVGGSANEQFF,TGCGCCAGCAGCCAAGTTGGTGGGAGCGCGAATGAGCAGTTCTTC,TRBJ2-1,NA,NA,TRBV4-3
CASSAILAGKLTDTQYF,TGTGCCAGCAGCGCTATCTTAGCGGGAAAACTCACAGATACGCAGTATTTT,TRBJ2-3,TRBD2,NA,TRBV7-2
CSAGRQGAYSNQPQHF,TGCAGTGCCGGAAGACAGGGGGCCTATAGCAATCAGCCCCAGCATTTT,TRBJ1-5,TRBD1,few,TRBV20-1
CSARVNLGQGRQPQHF,TGCAGTGCTAGAGTTAACCTGGGACAGGGACGACAGCCCCAGCATTTT,TRBJ1-5,TRBD1,NA,TRBV20-1
CASSGKTQGSEQYF,TGCGCCAGCAGCGGAAAAACACAGGGATCCGAGCAGTACTTC,TRBJ2-7,NA,NA,TRBV5-1
CASSEGLGFGQPQHF,TGTGCCAGCAGTGAAGGGCTCGGGTTTGGGCAGCCCCAGCATTTT,TRBJ1-5,NA,few,TRBV6-1
CASSFNRGRETQYF,TGTGCCAGCAGTTTTAATAGGGGGCGAGAGACCCAGTACTTC,TRBJ2-5,TRBD1,few,TRBV28
CASSLRLLGQGIGEQYF,TGTGCCAGCAGCTTAAGGCTCCTGGGACAGGGGATCGGCGAGCAGTACTTC,TRBJ2-7,TRBD1,NA,TRBV7-2
CSARPGLHEQYF,TGCAGTGCTAGACCGGGACTCCACGAGCAGTACTTC,TRBJ2-7,NA,NA,TRBV20-1
CASSLGLAGYEQYF,TGTGCCAGCAGTTTAGGGCTAGCGGGCTACGAGCAGTACTTC,TRBJ2-7,TRBD2,many,TRBV12-3/TRBV12-4
CASSQGLPTYNEQFF,TGCGCCAGCAGCCAAGGCCTACCAACCTACAATGAGCAGTTCTTC,TRBJ2-1,NA,NA,TRBV4-3
CSVGTGPYEQYF,TGCAGCGTTGGGACAGGGCCCTACGAGCAGTACTTC,TRBJ2-7,TRBD1,NA,TRBV29-1
CASQAGLYEQYF,TGTGCCAGCCAGGCAGGGTTATACGAGCAGTACTTC,TRBJ2-7,NA,NA,TRBV25-1